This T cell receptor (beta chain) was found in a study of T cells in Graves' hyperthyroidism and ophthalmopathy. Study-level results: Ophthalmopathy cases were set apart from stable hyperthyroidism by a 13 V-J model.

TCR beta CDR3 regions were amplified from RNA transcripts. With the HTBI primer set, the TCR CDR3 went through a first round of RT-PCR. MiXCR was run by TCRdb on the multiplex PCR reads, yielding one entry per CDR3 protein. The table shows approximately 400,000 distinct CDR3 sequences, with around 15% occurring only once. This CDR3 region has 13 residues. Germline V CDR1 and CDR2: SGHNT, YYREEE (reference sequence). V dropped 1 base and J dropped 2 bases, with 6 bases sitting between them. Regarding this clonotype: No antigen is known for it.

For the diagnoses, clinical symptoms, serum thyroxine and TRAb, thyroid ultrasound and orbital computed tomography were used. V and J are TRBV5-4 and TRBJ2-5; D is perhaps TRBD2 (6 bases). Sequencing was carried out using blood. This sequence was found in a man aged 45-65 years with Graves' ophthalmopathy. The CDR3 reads CASSLLAQETQYF. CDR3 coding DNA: TGTGCCAGCAGCTTGCTAGCGCAAGAGACCCAGTACTTC.